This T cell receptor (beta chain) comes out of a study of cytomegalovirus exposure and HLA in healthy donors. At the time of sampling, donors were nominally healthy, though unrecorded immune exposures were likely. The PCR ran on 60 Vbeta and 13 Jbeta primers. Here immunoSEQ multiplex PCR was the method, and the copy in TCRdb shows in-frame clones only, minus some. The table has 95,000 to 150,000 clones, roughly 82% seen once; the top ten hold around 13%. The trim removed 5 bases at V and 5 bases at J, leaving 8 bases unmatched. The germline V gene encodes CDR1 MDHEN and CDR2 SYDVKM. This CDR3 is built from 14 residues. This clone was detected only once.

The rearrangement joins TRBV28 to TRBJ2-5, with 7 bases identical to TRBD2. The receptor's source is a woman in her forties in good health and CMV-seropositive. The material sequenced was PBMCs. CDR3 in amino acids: CASSPRGGLETQYF. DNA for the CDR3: TGTGCCAGCAGTCCGCGCGGGGGTCTGGAGACCCAGTACTTC.